This T cell receptor beta chain derives from a study of blood T cell repertoires in COVID-19 (dated by TCRdb to the early 2020s). About the investigation overall: Samples covering the acute and convalescent phases of COVID-19 were provided by collaborators in the United States, Italy and Spain. A de-identified subject ID, COVID-19 status, age in years and sex were almost always included in the sample metadata. The repertoires were made available in a free public database intended to serve as a resource for research on the immune response to SARS-CoV-2. Where available, HLA class I and class II types were obtained from metadata supplied by the sample provider rather than from assay-based typing. The material from the prospective study consisted of cDNA or gDNA derived from T cells, B-cell-depleted T cells, or PBMCs. Subjects who had been exposed to COVID-19, were actively infected with it, or had recovered from it provided the deeply sampled blood TCRbeta repertoires that made up the dataset. The samples were drawn from the first 160 participants of the ongoing ImmuneRACE study and from under 1,500 subjects provided by 6 global collaborators. What the work shows at the level of the full study, not this receptor alone: The amount of clinical and demographic metadata varied by source and participant and was provided uncurated.

Comments on this clone: What this receptor recognizes is not known. No much larger clone exists at a distance of one base, and base qualities are not known.

V lost 5 bases and J lost 5 bases, and the count of bases not matched to a germline gene is 11. From its cysteine to its phenylalanine, the CDR3 spans 15 amino acids. Solely the CDR3 DNA is kept, with 45 bases framed from the first base. The germline V gene supplies CDR1 SGHTA and CDR2 FQGTGA. Collaborating institutions collected whole blood in K2EDTA tubes following their own protocols. For TCRbeta analysis, collaborator samples were shipped as frozen whole blood, as isolated PBMCs, or as DNA extracted from either sample type. The immunoSEQ Assay, a bias-controlled multiplex PCR, was used to amplify TCRbeta CDR3 regions from genomic DNA. As for the authors' bioinformatics: Nucleated cell counts per sample were estimated from amplification of reference gene primers within the assay. To quantify the absolute abundance of each unique TCRbeta CDR3 rearrangement, sequence reads were collapsed and filtered. Productive Simpson clonality was computed per sample as the square root of Simpson's diversity index over productive rearrangements. TCRdb obtained this table from immuneACCESS and retained in-frame rearrangements with V and J assigned. These tables miss some clones; where compared with another copy, unresolved V genes account for less than half of the shortfall, and the remainder is unexplained. Clone size and the V and J calls come from that table; the DNA yielded D and trimming. Recorded for this sample are around 100,000 clones; less than 85% of them occurred a single time. The ten largest clones capture more than 20% of the sample.

The sequenced sample was peripheral blood. Recombination linked TRBV7-3 to TRBJ2-5; 7 central nucleotides agree with TRBD2. The sequence was collected from a man aged 70-80 years with active or convalescent COVID-19. The CDR3 has the sequence CASSIFGGGSETQYF. The DNA is as follows: TGTGCCAGCAGCATTTTTGGCGGGGGATCTGAGACCCAGTACTTC.